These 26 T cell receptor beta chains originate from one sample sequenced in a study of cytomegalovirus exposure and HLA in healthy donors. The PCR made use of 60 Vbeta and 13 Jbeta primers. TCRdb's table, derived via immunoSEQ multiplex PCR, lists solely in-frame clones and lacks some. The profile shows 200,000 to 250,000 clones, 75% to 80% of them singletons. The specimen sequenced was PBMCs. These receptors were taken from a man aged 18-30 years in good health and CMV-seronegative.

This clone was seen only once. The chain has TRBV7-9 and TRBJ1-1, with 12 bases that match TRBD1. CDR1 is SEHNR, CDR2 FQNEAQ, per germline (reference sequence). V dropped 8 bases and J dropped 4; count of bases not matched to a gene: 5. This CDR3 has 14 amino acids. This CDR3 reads CASSGQGAITEAFF. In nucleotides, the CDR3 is TGTGCCAGCTCGGGACAGGGGGCGATCACTGAAGCTTTCTTT.

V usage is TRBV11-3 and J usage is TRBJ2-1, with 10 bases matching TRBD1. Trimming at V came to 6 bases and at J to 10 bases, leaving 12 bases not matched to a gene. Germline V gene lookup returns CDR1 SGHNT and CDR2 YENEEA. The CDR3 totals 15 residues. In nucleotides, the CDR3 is TGTGCCAGCAGACTCCGGGACAGGGGCCGTAGCGAGCAGTTCTTC. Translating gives CASRLRDRGRSEQFF.

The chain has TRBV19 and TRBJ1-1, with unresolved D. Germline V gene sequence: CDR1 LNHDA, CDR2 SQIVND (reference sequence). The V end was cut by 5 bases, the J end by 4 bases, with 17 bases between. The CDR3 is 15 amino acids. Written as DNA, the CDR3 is TGTGCCAGTAGTCCCCCGACTATATATGGCACTGAAGCTTTCTTT. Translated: CASSPPTIYGTEAFF.

CDR3 in amino acids: CASSVGVLRLDEQFF. The CDR3 nucleotides are TGTGCCAGCAGTGTAGGGGTTCTTCGGTTGGATGAGCAGTTCTTC. This chain links TRBV25-1 with TRBJ2-1; tentatively, D is TRBD1 (5 bases). Trimming cost V 4 bases and J 8 bases, with 18 bases left between them. The CDR3 length is 15 residues. CDR1 is MGHDK, CDR2 SYGVNS, per germline.

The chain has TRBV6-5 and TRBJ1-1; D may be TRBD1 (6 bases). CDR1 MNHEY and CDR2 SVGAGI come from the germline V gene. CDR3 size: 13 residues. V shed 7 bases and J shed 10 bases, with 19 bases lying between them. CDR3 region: CASTSGTIGGAFF. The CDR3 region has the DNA TGTGCCAGCACCTCCGGGACAATCGGTGGAGCTTTCTTT.

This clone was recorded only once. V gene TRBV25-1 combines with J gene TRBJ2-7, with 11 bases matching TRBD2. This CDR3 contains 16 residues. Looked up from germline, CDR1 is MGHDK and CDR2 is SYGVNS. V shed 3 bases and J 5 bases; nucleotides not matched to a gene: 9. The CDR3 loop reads CASSDPELAGVNEQYF. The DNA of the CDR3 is TGTGCCAGCAGTGACCCAGAACTAGCGGGAGTAAACGAGCAGTACTTC.

CDR3 coding DNA: TGTGCCAGCAGCTTACTAGCGGGAGGCTCAAAAGATACGCAGTATTTT. This translates into CASSLLAGGSKDTQYF. The rearrangement uses TRBV7-2 and TRBJ2-3; 11 positions match TRBD2. This CDR3 is built from 16 residues. The germline gives CDR1 SGHTA, CDR2 FQGNSA. The junction had 6 bases not matched to a gene; V was cut back by 2 bases and J by 5 bases.

The CDR3 loop is CASSEDPGGYGYTF. CDR3 sequence (DNA): TGTGCCAGCAGTGAAGATCCAGGGGGGTATGGCTACACCTTC. V is TRBV6-1 and J is TRBJ1-2, with 7 nucleotides matching TRBD1. Germline CDR1 MNHNS, CDR2 SASEGT. The CDR3 is 14 amino acids. Trimming took 1 base from V and 5 from J; bases not matched to a gene: 4.

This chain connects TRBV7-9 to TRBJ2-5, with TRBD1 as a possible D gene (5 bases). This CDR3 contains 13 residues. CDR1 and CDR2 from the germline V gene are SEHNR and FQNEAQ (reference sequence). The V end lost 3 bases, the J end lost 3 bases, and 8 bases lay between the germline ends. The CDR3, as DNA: TGTGCCAGCAGCTTCGGACAAAAAGAGACCCAGTACTTC. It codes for CASSFGQKETQYF.

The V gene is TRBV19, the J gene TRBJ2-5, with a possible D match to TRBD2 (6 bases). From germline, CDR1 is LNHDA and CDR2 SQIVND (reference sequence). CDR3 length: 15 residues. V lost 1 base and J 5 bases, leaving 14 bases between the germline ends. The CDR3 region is CASSIGTGVAETQYF. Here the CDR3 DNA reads TGTGCCAGTAGTATAGGTACGGGAGTGGCGGAGACCCAGTACTTC.

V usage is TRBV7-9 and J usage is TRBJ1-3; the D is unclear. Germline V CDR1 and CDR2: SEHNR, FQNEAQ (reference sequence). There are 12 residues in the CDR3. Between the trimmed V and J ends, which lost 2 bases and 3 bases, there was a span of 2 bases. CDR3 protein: CASSLYGNTIYF. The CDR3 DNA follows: TGTGCCAGCAGCTTATATGGAAACACCATATATTTT.

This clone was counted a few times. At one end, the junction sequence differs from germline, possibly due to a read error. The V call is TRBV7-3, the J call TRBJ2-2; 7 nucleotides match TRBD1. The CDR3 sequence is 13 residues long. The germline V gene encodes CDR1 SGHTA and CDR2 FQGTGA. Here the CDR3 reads CAISVTGAGELFF. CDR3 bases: TGTGCCATCAGCGTAACAGGGGCCGGGGAGCTGTTTTTT.

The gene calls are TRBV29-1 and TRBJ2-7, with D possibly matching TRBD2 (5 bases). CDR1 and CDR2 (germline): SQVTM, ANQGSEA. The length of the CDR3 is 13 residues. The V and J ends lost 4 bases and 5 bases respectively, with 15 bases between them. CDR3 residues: CSVGAGNGNEQYF. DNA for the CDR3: TGCAGCGTTGGAGCCGGGAATGGAAACGAGCAGTACTTC.

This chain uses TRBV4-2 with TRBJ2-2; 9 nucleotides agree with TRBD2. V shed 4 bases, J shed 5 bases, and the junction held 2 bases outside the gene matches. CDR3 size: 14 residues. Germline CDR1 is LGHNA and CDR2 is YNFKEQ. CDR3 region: CASSRLAGTGELFF. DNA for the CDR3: TGTGCCAGCAGCCGTCTAGCGGGAACCGGGGAGCTGTTTTTT.

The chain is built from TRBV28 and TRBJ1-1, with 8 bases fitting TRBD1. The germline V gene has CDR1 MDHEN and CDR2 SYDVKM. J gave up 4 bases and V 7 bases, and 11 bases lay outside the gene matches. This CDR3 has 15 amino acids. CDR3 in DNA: TGTGCCAGCAAGACAGGGGCCTCGGTAAGCACTGAAGCTTTCTTT. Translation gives CASKTGASVSTEAFF.

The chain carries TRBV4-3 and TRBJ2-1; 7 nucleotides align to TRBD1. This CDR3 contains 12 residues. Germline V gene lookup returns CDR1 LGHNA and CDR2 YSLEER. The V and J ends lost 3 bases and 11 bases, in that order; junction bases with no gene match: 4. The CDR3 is CASSQDRYKQFF. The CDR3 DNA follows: TGCGCCAGCAGCCAGGACAGGTATAAGCAGTTCTTC.

The DNA of the CDR3 is TGTGCCAGCAGCCCGTTTGGGACAGGATACTACGAGCAGTACTTC. It yields the protein CASSPFGTGYYEQYF. V and J are TRBV7-6 and TRBJ2-7; the match to TRBD1 covers 8 bases. CDR3 length: 15 amino acids. The germline V gene has CDR1 SGHVS and CDR2 FNYEAQ. The ends lost 5 bases at V and 3 bases at J; junction bases unmatched: 9.

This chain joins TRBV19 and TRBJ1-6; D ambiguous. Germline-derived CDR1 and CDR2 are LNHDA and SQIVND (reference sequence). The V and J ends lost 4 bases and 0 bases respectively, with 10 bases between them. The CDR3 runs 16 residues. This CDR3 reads CASSTRPSSYNSPLHF. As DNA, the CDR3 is TGTGCCAGTAGTACCCGTCCGAGCTCCTATAATTCACCCCTCCACTTT.

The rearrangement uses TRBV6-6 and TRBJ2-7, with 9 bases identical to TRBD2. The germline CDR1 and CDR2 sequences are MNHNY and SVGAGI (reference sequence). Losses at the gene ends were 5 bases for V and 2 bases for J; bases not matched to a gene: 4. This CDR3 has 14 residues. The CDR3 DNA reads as TGTGCCAGCAGTACCGTAGCGGGAGCCTACGAGCAGTACTTC. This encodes CASSTVAGAYEQYF.

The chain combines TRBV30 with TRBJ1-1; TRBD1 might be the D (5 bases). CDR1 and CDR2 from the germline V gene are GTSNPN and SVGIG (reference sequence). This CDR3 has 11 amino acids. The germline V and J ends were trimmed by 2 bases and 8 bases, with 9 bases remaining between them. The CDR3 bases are TGTGCCTGGAGTCCGGGGGTGGAAGCTTTCTTT. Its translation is CAWSPGVEAFF. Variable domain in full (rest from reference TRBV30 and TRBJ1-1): SQTIHQWPATLVQPVGSPLSLECTVEGTSNPNLYWYRQAAGRGLQLLFYSVGIGQISSEVPQNLSASRPQDRQFILSSKKLLLSDSGFYLCAWSPGVEAFFGQGTRLTVV.

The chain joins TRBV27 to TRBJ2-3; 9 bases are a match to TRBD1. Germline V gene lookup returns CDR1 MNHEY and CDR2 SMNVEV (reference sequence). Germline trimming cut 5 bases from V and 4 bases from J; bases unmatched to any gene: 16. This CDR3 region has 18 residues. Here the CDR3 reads CASSRMRTGGLRSDTQYF. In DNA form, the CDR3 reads TGTGCCAGCAGTCGAATGAGAACAGGGGGCTTGCGTTCAGATACGCAGTATTTT.

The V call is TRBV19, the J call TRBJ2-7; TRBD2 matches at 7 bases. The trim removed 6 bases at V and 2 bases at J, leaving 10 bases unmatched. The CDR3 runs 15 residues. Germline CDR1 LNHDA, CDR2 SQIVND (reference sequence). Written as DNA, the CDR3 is TGTGCCAGTAGGTTCGGGCCTAGCGGAACCTACGAGCAGTACTTC. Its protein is CASRFGPSGTYEQYF.

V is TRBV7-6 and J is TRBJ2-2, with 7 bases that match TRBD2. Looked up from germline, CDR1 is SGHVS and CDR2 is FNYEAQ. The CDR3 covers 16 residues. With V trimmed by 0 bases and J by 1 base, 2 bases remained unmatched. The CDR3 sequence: CASSLAVAGNTGELFF. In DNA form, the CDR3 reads TGTGCCAGCAGCTTAGCAGTAGCGGGGAACACCGGGGAGCTGTTTTTT.

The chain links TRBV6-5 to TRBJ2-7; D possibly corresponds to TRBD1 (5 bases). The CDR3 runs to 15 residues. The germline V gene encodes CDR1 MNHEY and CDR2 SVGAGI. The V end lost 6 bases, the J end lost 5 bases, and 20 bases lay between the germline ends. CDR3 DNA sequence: TGTGCCAGCAGACCGGTTAAGGGGCGTGGGGACGAGCAGTACTTC. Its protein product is CASRPVKGRGDEQYF.

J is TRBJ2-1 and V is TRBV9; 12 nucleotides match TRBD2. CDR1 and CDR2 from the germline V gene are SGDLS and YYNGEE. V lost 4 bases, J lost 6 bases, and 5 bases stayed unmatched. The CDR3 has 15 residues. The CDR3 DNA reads TGTGCCAGCAGCCTTCCGGGACTAGCGGGCAATGAGCAGTTCTTC. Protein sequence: CASSLPGLAGNEQFF.

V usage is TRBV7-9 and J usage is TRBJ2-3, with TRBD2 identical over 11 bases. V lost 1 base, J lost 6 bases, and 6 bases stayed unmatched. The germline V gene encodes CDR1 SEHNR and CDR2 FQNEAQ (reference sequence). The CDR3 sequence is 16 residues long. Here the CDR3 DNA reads TGTGCCAGCAGCTTAGAGGTAGCGGGAGGGCCGGATACGCAGTATTTT. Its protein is CASSLEVAGGPDTQYF.